This T cell receptor beta chain was retrieved from a study of blood T cell repertoires in COVID-19. Method: immunoSEQ multiplex PCR; TCRdb's copy keeps in-frame clones and lacks some. The data show roughly 130,000 clones, about four fifths seen once. There are 13 residues in the CDR3. Per the germline V gene, CDR1 is LNHDA and CDR2 is SQIVND (reference sequence). V gave up 10 bases and J gave up 1 base; unmatched junction bases: 2. The sample taken for sequencing was peripheral blood. The chain has TRBV19 and TRBJ1-1, with TRBD1 matching 11 bases. The source is a man aged 40-55 years with active or convalescent COVID-19. CDR3 sequence reads: CATGQGANTEAFF. CDR3 DNA: TGTGCCACTGGACAGGGGGCGAACACTGAAGCTTTCTTT.